A single sample gave rise to the 10 T cell receptor beta chains below, sequenced in a study of T cells in Graves' hyperthyroidism and ophthalmopathy. Template material for amplifying TCR beta CDR3 regions consisted of RNA transcripts. First-round RT-PCR of the TCR CDR3 relied on the HTBI primer set. TCRdb processed the multiplex PCR reads anew with MiXCR; each CDR3 protein has one entry. The table has 500,000 to 600,000 distinct CDR3 sequences, 35% to 50% seen once. The sample comprised peripheral blood or thyroid tissue (not recorded which). All receptors come from an adult woman with Graves' disease, either hyperthyroidism or ophthalmopathy (not recorded which).

The sample holds many counts of this clonotype. J is TRBJ2-7 and V is TRBV10-2; D may be TRBD1 or TRBD2 (5 bases each). This CDR3 has 13 amino acids. V lost 6 bases to trimming and J lost 1 base, with 10 bases between them. Germline V lookup: CDR1 WSHSY, CDR2 SAAADI. The CDR3 DNA sequence: TGCGCCAGCAGGGGGACGCTTTCCTACGAGCAGTACTTC. Protein sequence: CASRGTLSYEQYF.

The chain recombines TRBV7-2 with TRBJ2-2; 12 bases align to TRBD2. The junction had 18 bases not matched to a gene; V was cut back by 5 bases and J by 5 bases. CDR1 is SGHTA and CDR2 is FQGNSA in the germline V gene. The CDR3 contains 20 residues. The CDR3 DNA is TGTGCCAGCAGCCAAGATAGAAATCTAGCGGGAGGGCCGTCGACCGGGGAGCTGTTTTTT. It encodes CASSQDRNLAGGPSTGELFF.

The rearrangement links TRBV24-1 to TRBJ1-1, with a possible D match to TRBD1 (5 bases). Germline V gene lookup returns CDR1 KGHDR and CDR2 SFDVKD. Between the trimmed V and J ends, which lost 2 bases and 7 bases, there was a span of 13 bases. This CDR3 is built from 14 residues. The CDR3 DNA reads TGTGCCACCAGTGATTGGGGCAGGGCGGGTGAAGCTTTCTTT. This translates into CATSDWGRAGEAFF.

This chain connects TRBV2 to TRBJ1-2, with TRBD1 matching 7 bases. The CDR3 is 16 amino acids. Germline loops: CDR1 SNHLY, CDR2 FYNNEI. V trimming: 5 bases; J trimming: 8 bases; junction bases outside the gene matches: 17. The chain's CDR3 is CASSQKGGAFSDGYTF. The CDR3 DNA reads as TGTGCCAGCAGTCAGAAAGGGGGCGCGTTTTCCGACGGCTACACCTTC.

This chain links TRBV20-1 with TRBJ2-7; D unclear. The CDR3 totals 8 residues. Between the trimmed V and J ends, which lost 3 bases and 8 bases, there was a span of 2 bases. In germline, CDR1 is DFQATT, CDR2 SNEGSKA (reference sequence). The CDR3 nucleotides read TGCAGTGCTAGTAAGCAGTACTTC. This encodes CSASKQYF.

This clonotype showed up many times. This sequence joins TRBV5-6 and TRBJ2-6; D is tentatively TRBD1 or TRBD2 (5 bases each). CDR1 is SGHDT, CDR2 YYEEEE, per germline. CDR3 length: 14 residues. Trimming took off 6 bases at V and 1 base at J, with 8 bases between the two ends. The CDR3 DNA sequence: TGTGCCAGCAAGAGGGGTTCTGGGGCCAACGTCCTGACTTTC. Amino acids: CASKRGSGANVLTF.

The sample holds many counts of this clonotype. The genes are TRBV4-3 and TRBJ2-5; either TRBD1 or TRBD2 may fit D (5 bases each). Germline V gene lookup returns CDR1 LGHNA and CDR2 YSLEER. Trimming left V 0 bases short and J 5 bases short, with 16 bases between. The CDR3 totals 16 residues. CDR3 loop: CASSQDFRGRSETQYF. Written as DNA, the CDR3 is TGCGCCAGCAGCCAAGATTTCCGGGGACGAAGCGAGACCCAGTACTTC.

The chain carries TRBV4-3 and TRBJ2-2; 9 bases map to TRBD2. V trimming: 0 bases; J trimming: 6 bases; junction bases outside the gene matches: 8. From germline, CDR1 is LGHNA and CDR2 YSLEER. There are 17 residues in the CDR3. This CDR3 reads CASSQEHSGSKSGELFF. The CDR3 bases are TGCGCCAGCAGCCAAGAACATAGCGGGAGTAAGTCCGGGGAGCTGTTTTTT.

The chain employs TRBV7-6 and TRBJ1-4; a possible D gene is TRBD1 (6 bases). This CDR3 is 14 amino acids long. Trimming pared 4 bases from V and 6 bases from J, leaving 12 bases between. Germline CDR1 SGHVS, CDR2 FNYEAQ. CDR3 sequence: CASSSTGNHEKLFF. The CDR3 DNA sequence: TGTGCCAGCAGCTCAACAGGGAATCATGAAAAACTGTTTTTT.

This chain connects TRBV2 to TRBJ1-2, with TRBD1 as a possible D gene (5 bases). Trimming cost V 5 bases and J 2 bases, with 21 bases left between them. Germline V lookup: CDR1 SNHLY, CDR2 FYNNEI. This CDR3 has 17 amino acids. The CDR3 nucleotides read TGTGCCAGCAGTCGCGAAGGCACCGGGGGGGGAAACTATGGCTACACCTTC. Its protein is CASSREGTGGGNYGYTF.